This TCR beta chain appears in the sequencing data of a study of blood T cell repertoires in COVID-19 (TCRdb year 2020). Background on the whole study: Samples covering the acute and convalescent phases of COVID-19 were provided by collaborators in the United States, Italy and Spain. The material from the prospective study consisted of cDNA or gDNA derived from T cells, B-cell-depleted T cells, or PBMCs. Deeply sampled blood TCRbeta repertoires from subjects exposed to, actively infected with, or recovered from COVID-19 were included in the dataset. The repertoires were released in a freely available public database meant as a resource for research on the immune response to SARS-CoV-2. The samples were drawn from two sources: the first 160 participants of the ongoing ImmuneRACE study, and some 1,300 subjects contributed by 6 global collaborators. Sample metadata almost always included a de-identified subject ID, COVID-19 status, age in years and sex. HLA class I and class II types, where available, came from metadata supplied by the sample provider rather than from assay-based typing.

One collaborating source in Seattle enrolled patients while the patients were actively infected and followed the patients over time throughout the course of disease. Whole blood was collected in K2EDTA tubes by collaborating institutions according to the institutions' own protocols. For TCRbeta analysis, collaborator samples were shipped as frozen whole blood, as isolated PBMCs, or as DNA extracted from either sample type. TCRbeta CDR3 regions were amplified from genomic DNA using the immunoSEQ Assay, a bias-controlled multiplex PCR. The study's own analysis went as follows. Nucleated cell counts per sample were estimated from amplification of reference gene primers within the assay. To quantify the absolute abundance of each unique TCRbeta CDR3 rearrangement, sequence reads were collapsed and filtered. Productive Simpson clonality was computed per sample as the square root of Simpson's diversity index over productive rearrangements. In TCRdb, the immuneACCESS table is reduced to in-frame sequences with V and J assigned. These tables do not hold every clone; where another copy was compared, an unresolved V gene accounts for under half, and the others remain unexplained. The V and J calls and clone size were taken over from that table, and D and trimming were inferred from the DNA. The sample contains 430,000 or so clones, about 90% of them found a single time. The top ten hold 0.7% to 0.85% of the sample.

Overall study outcomes, separate from this receptor: The amount of clinical and demographic metadata varied by source and participant and was provided uncurated.

About this clone itself: The antigen it binds to is not known. No qualities accompany the bases; no much larger clone lies one base away.

Including the terminal cysteine and phenylalanine, the CDR3 comprises 15 residues. Only CDR3 DNA is held: 45 bases, read in frame from base 1. Here V drops 3 bases and J drops 4 bases, and the junction holds 8 bases not matched to any gene. CDR1 and CDR2 are read off the germline V gene (reference sequence) as GTSNPN and SVGIG. This TCR was recovered from a man between 18 and 35 years old with COVID-19, enrolled during active disease. The chain is encoded by TRBV30 joined to TRBJ1-2; TRBD1 fits 10 bases in the junction. Source material: peripheral blood. At the DNA level, the sequence is TGTGCCTGGAGGGACCCCCGGGACAGGGGCTATGGCTACACCTTC. Protein translation: CAWRDPRDRGYGYTF.